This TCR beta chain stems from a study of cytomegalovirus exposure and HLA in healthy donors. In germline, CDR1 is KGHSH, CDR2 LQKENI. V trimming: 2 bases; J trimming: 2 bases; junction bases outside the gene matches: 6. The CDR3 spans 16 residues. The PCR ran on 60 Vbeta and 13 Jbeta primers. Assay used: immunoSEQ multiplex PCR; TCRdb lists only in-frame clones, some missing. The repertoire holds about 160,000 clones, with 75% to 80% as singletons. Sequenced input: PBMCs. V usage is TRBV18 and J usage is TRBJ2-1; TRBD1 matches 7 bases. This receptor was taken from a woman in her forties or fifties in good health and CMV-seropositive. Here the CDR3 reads CASSPLRDRAYNEQFF. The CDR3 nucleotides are TGTGCCAGCTCACCATTGAGGGACAGAGCCTACAATGAGCAGTTCTTC.